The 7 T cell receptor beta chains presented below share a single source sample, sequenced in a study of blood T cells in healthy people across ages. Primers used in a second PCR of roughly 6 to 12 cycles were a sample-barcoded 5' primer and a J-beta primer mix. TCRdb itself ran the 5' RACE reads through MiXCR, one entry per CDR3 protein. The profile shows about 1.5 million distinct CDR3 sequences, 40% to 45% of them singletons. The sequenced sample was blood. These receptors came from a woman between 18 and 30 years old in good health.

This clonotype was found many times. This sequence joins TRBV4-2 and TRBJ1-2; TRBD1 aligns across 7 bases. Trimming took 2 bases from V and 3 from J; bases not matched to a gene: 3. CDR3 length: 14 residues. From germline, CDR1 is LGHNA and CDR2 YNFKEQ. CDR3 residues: CASSQRDSDYGYTF. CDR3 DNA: TGTGCCAGCAGCCAACGGGACAGCGACTATGGCTACACCTTC.

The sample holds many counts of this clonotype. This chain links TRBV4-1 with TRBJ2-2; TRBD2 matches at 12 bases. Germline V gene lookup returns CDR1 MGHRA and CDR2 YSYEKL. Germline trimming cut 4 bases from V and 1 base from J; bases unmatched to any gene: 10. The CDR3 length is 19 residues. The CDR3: CASSPQRTSGAVNTGELFF. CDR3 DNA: TGCGCCAGCAGCCCCCAGAGGACTAGCGGGGCAGTGAACACCGGGGAGCTGTTTTTT.

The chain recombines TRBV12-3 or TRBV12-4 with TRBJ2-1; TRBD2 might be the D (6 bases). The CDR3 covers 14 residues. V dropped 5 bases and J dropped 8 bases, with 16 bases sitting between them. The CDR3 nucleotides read TGTGCCAGCAGTCTCCGGGTTAGCGGCCATGAGCAGTTCTTC. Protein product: CASSLRVSGHEQFF.

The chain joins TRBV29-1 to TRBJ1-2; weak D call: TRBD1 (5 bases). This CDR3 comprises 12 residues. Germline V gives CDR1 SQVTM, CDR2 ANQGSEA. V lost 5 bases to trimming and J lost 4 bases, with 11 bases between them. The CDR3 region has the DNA TGCAGCGTTTCCGACAGCTTCTATGGCTACACCTTC. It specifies CSVSDSFYGYTF.

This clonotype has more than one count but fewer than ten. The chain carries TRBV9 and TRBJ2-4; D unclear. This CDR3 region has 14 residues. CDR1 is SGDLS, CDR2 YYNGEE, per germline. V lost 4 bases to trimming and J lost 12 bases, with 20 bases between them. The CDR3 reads CASSSPETEETQYF. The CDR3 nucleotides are TGTGCCAGCAGCTCCCCCGAGACGGAAGAGACTCAGTACTTC.

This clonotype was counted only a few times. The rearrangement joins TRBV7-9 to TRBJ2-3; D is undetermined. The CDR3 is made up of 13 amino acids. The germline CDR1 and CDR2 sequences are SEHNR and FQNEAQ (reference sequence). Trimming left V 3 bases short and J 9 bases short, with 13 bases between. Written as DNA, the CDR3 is TGTGCCAGCAGCTTCATGGGGTCGAACACGCAGTATTTT. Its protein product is CASSFMGSNTQYF.

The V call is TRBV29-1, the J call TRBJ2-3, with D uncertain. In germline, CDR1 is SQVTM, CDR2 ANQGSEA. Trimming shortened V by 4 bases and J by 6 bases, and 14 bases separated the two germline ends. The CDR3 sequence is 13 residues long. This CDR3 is CSVGVSLLDTQYF. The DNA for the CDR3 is TGCAGCGTTGGCGTAAGCCTACTTGATACGCAGTATTTT.